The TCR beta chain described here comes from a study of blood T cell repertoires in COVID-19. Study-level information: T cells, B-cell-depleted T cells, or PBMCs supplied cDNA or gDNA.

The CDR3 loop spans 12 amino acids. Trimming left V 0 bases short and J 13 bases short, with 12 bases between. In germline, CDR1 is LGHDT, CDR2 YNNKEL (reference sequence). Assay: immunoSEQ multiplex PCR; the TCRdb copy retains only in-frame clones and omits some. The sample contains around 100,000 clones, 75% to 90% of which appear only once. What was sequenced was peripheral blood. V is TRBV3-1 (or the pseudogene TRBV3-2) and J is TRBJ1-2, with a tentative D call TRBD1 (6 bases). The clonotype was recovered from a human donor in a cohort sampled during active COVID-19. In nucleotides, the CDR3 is TGTGCCAGCAGCCAAGAAGGCGACAGGTCCACCTTC. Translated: CASSQEGDRSTF.